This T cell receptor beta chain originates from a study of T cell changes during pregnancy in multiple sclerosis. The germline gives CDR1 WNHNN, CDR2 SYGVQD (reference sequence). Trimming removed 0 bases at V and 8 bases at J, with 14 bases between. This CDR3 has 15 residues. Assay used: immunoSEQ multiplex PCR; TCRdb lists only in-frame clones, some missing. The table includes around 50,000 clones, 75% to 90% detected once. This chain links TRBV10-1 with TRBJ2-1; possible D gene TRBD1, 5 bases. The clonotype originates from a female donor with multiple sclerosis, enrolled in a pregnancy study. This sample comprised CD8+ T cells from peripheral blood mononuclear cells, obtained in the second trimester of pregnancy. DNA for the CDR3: TGCGCCAGCAGTGAGTCTAGGCAGGGTGTGGATGAGCAGTTCTTC. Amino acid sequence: CASSESRQGVDEQFF.